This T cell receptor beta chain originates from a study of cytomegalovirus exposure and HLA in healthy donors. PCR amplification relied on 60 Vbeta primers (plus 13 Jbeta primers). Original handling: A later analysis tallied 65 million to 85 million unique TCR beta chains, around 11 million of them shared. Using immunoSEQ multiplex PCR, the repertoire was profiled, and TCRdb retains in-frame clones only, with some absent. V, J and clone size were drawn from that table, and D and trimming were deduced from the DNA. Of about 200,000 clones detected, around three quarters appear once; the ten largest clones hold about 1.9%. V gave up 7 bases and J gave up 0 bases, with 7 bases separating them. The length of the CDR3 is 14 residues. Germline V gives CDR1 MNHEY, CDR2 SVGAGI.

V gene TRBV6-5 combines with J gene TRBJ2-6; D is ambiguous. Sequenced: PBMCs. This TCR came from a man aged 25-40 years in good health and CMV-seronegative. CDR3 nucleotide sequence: TGTGCCAGCACGAAGAGCTCTGGGGCCAACGTCCTGACTTTC. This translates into CASTKSSGANVLTF.